This entry describes one TCR beta chain. Its matching antigen is unknown. These data come from a study of PD-1 blockade in classical Hodgkin lymphoma. J was trimmed by 4 bases and V by 0 bases; bases with no gene match: 3. This CDR3 contains 15 residues. Germline CDR1 and CDR2: MGHRA and YSYEKL. Using immunoSEQ multiplex PCR, the repertoire was profiled, and TCRdb retains in-frame clones only, with some absent. Among roughly 94,000 clones, under 95% were seen once, and the ten largest hold around 2%. Study conclusions and caveats: Individuals initiating nivolumab under 1 year after ASCT were excluded. No one has yet defined what causes the repertoire differences, which may be disease activity or prior therapy. Newly diagnosed patients reportedly trailed healthy donors in baseline TCR diversity.

Specified time point: cycle 4 day 1 (C4D1), after five to seven weeks of nivolumab. With no exception, relapse followed autologous stem cell transplantation in all patients, and brentuximab vedotin exposure varied. Reported best responses ranged across complete response, partial response or progressive disease. Here the sequenced sample was peripheral blood mononuclear cells (PBMCs), taken before the fourth cycle of nivolumab. The J gene is TRBJ1-5, the V gene TRBV4-1, with TRBD1 identical over 7 bases. The TCR originated in a human donor with classical Hodgkin lymphoma. CDR3 protein: CASSQEGGPNQPQHF. The CDR3 DNA reads TGCGCCAGCAGCCAAGAAGGGGGCCCGAATCAGCCCCAGCATTTT.